This TCR beta chain was obtained from a study of T cell repertoires in cytomegalovirus infection. Background on the study: Well-studied HLA-B-restricted epitopes and recently identified HLA-C-restricted epitopes of CMV were both used in the study. Based on public TCR beta signatures, there were indications of CMV infection and of a matching HLA type.

Trimming took off 6 bases at V and 0 bases at J, with 14 bases between the two ends. The CDR3 is made up of 16 amino acids. Germline V gives CDR1 MNHEY, CDR2 SMNVEV (reference sequence). As to this clonotype: Antigen specificity is unknown.

TCRdb used MiXCR to reprocess the reads, holding one entry per CDR3 protein. The data contain 700,000 to 850,000 distinct CDR3 sequences, approximately 30% of them singletons. This receptor was identified in a human donor in good health (CMV status not recorded). Some clones in this sample may be carry-over from other donors' samples. The chain is built from TRBV27 and TRBJ1-4; D not certain. This sample comprised cultured CD8+ T cells from PBMCs, obtained from culture after CMV antigen stimulation. The CDR3 reads CASRGWSAATNEKLFF. CDR3 nucleotide sequence: TGTGCCAGCAGGGGTTGGTCAGCCGCAACTAATGAAAAACTGTTTTTT.